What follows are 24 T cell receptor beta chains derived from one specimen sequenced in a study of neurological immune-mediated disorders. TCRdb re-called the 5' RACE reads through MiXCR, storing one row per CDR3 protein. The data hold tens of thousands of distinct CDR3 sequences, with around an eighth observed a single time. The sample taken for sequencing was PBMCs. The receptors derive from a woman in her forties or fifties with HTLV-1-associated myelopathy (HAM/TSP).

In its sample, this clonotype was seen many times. CDR3 region: CASSSYGGGAEAKNIQYF. As DNA, the CDR3 is TGTGCCAGCAGCTCCTACGGTGGGGGGGCAGAGGCCAAAAACATTCAGTACTTC. V gene TRBV5-6 combines with J gene TRBJ2-4, with D maybe TRBD2 (7 bases). Deletions cut 3 bases from V and 1 base from J, with 20 bases between. The CDR3 loop spans 18 amino acids. CDR1 and CDR2 (germline): SGHDT, YYEEEE.

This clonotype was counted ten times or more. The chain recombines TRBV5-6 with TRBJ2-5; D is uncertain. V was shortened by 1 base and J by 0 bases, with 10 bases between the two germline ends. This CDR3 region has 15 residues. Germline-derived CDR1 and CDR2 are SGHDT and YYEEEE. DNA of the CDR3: TGTGCCAGCAGCTTGAGGTACCCGTACCAAGAGACCCAGTACTTC. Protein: CASSLRYPYQETQYF.

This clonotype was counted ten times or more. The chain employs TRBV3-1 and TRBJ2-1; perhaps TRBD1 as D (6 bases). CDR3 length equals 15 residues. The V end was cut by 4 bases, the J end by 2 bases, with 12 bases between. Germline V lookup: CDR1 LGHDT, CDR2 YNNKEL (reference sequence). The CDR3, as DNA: TGTGCCAGCAGCCTCTCCAGGGGCGCCTACAATGAGCAGTTCTTC. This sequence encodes CASSLSRGAYNEQFF.

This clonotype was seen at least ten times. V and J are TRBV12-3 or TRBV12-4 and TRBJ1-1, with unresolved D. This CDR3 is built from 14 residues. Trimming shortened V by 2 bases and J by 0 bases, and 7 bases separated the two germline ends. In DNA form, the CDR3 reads TGTGCCAGCAGTTTAAGGGTGATGAACACTGAAGCTTTCTTT. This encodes CASSLRVMNTEAFF.

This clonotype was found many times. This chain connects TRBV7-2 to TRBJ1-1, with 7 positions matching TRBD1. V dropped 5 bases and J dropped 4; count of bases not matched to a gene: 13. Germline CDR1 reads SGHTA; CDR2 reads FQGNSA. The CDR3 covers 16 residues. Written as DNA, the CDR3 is TGTGCCAGCAGCCCGCGACAGGGTCGGGCCGGCACTGAAGCTTTCTTT. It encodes CASSPRQGRAGTEAFF.

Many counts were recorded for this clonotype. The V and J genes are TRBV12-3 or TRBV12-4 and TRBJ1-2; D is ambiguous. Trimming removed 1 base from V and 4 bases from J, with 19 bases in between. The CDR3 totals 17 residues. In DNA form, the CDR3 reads TGTGCCAGCAGTTTAGGTGAGACGGGCGGCGCATTCTATGGCTACACCTTC. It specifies CASSLGETGGAFYGYTF.

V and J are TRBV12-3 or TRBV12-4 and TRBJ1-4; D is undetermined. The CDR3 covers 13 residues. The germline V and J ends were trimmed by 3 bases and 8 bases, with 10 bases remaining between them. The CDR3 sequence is CASSLPPGEKLFF. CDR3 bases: TGTGCCAGCAGTTTGCCGCCTGGGGAAAAACTGTTTTTT.

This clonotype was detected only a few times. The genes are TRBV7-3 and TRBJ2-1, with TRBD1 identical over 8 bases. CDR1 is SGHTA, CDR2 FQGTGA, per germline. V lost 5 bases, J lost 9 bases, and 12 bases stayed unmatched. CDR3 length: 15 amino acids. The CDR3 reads CASSPGDRSLGEQFF. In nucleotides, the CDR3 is TGTGCCAGCAGCCCCGGGGACAGGTCACTGGGTGAGCAGTTCTTC.

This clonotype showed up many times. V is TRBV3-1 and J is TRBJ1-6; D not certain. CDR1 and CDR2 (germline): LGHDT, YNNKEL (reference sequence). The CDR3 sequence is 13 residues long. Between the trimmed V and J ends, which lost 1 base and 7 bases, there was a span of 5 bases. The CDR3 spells CASSQGRNSPLHF. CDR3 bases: TGTGCCAGCAGCCAAGGAAGGAATTCACCCCTCCACTTT.

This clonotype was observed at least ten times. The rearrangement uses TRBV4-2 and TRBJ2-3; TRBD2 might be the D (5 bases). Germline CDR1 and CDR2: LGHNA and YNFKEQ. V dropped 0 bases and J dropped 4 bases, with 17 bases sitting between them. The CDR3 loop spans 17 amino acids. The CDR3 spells CASSQDLPGKGSDTQYF. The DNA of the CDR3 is TGTGCCAGCAGCCAAGATCTCCCGGGGAAGGGTTCAGATACGCAGTATTTT.

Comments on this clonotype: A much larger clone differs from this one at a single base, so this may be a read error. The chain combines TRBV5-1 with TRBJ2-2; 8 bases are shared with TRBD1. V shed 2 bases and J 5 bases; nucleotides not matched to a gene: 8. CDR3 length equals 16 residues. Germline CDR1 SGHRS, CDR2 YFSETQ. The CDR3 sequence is CASSFWTGFFTGELFF. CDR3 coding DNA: TGCGCCAGCAGCTTCTGGACAGGGTTTTTTACCGGGGAGCTGTTTTTT.

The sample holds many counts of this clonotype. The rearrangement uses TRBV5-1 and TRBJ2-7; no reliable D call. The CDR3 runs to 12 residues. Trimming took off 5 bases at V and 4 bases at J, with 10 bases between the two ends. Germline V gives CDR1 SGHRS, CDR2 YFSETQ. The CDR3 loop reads CASRQSDYEQYF. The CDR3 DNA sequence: TGCGCCAGCAGACAGTCTGATTACGAGCAGTACTTC.

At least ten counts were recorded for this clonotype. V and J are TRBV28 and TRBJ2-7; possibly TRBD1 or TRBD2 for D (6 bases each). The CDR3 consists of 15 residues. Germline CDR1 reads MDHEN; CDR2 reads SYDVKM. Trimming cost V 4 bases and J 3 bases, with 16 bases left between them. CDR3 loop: CASSSGGNSIYEQYV. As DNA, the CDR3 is TGTGCCAGCAGTTCCGGGGGCAATTCCATCTACGAGCAGTACGTC.

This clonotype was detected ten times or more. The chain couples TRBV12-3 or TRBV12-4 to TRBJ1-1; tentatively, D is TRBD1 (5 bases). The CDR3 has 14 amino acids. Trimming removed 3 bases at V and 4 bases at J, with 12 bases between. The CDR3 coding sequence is TGTGCCAGCAGTTTTGTCAGGGCGGTCACTGAAGCTTTCTTT. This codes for CASSFVRAVTEAFF.

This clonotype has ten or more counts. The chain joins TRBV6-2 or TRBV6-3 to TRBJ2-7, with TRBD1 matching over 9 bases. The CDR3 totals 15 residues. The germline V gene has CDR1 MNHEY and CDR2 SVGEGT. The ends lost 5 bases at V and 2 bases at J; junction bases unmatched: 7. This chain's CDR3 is CASSTTGTGTYEQYF. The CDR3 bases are TGTGCCAGCAGTACTACCGGGACAGGGACCTACGAGCAGTACTTC.

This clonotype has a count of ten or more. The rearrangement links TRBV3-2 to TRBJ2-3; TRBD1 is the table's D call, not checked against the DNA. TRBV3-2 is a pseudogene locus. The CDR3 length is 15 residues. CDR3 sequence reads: CASSPPGSRCDTQYF. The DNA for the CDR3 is TGTGCCAGCAGTCCCCCTGGGTCCCGGTGTGATACGCAGTATTTT.

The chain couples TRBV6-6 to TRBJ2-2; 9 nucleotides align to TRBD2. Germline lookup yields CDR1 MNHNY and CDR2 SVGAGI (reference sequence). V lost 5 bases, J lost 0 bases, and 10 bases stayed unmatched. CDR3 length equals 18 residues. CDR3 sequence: CASSRRTSVGTNTGELFF. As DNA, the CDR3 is TGTGCCAGCAGTCGACGGACTAGCGTGGGGACGAACACCGGGGAGCTGTTTTTT.

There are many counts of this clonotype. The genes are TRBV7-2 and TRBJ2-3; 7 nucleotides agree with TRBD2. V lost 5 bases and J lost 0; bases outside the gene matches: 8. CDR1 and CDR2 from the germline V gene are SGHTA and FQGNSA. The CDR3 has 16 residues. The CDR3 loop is CASSKRSGPSTDTQYF. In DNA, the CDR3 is TGTGCCAGCAGCAAGCGTAGCGGGCCTAGCACAGATACGCAGTATTTT.

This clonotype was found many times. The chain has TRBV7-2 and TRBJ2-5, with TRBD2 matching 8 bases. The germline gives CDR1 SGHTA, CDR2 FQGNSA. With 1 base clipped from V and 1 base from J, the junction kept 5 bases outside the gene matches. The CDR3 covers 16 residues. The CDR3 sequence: CASSLVSGGGQETQYF. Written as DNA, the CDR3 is TGTGCCAGCAGCTTAGTCTCGGGGGGGGGCCAAGAGACCCAGTACTTC.

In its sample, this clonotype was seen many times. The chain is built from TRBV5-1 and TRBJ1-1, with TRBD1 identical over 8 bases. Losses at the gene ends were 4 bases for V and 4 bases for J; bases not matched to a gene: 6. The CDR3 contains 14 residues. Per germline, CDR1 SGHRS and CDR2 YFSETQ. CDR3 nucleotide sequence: TGCGCCAGCAGCCAAAGACAGGGGAGCACTGAAGCTTTCTTT. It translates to CASSQRQGSTEAFF.

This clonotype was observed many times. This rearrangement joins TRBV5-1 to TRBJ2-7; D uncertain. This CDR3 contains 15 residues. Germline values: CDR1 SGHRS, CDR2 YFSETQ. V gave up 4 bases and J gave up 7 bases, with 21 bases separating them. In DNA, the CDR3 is TGCGCCAGCAGCCGCCCCGACTCCCGTGTGGAAGAGCAGTACTTC. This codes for CASSRPDSRVEEQYF.

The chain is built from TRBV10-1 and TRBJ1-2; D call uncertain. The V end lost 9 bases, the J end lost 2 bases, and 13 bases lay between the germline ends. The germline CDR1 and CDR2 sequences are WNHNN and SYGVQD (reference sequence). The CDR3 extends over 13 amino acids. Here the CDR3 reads CARRQIQNYGYTF. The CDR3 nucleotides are TGCGCCAGAAGGCAGATACAAAACTATGGCTACACCTTC.

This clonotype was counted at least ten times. This CDR3 reads CASSSLGAAGEAFF. The CDR3, as DNA: TGTGCCAGCAGCTCCCTCGGGGCCGCCGGTGAAGCTTTCTTT. V and J are TRBV7-6 and TRBJ1-1, with D possibly matching TRBD1 (5 bases). The germline V and J ends were trimmed by 4 bases and 7 bases, with 16 bases remaining between them. Germline V gives CDR1 SGHVS, CDR2 FNYEAQ. The CDR3 extends over 14 amino acids.

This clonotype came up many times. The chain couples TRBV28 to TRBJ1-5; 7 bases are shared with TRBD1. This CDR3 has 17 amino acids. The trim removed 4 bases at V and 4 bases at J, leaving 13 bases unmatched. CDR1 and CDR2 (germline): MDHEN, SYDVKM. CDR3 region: CASSSSGGGRRNQPQHF. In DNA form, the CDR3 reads TGTGCCAGCAGTTCCTCCGGAGGGGGCAGAAGGAATCAGCCCCAGCATTTT.